Listed below are T cell receptor beta chains from one sample, sequenced in a study of blood T cells in healthy people across ages. TCRdb recomputed calls from the 5' RACE reads with MiXCR, one row per CDR3 protein. The profile shows approximately 800,000 distinct CDR3 sequences, about 37% of them singletons. The sequenced sample consisted of blood. Receptor source: a man in his late teens or twenties in good health. Each CDR3 is given with its conserved first and last residue. The D gene is left open where the match is weak. Some rows mark clone size as missing; the rest say once, few, many or name a class of expanded clone.

j_call d_call clone_size v_call cdr3_aa cdr3_nt
TRBJ2-7 TRBD2 NA TRBV6-5 CASSSEGLAGTYEQYF TGTGCCAGCAGTTCAGAGGGGCTAGCGGGGACTTACGAGCAGTACTTC
TRBJ2-7 NA many TRBV2 CASSHRDGSYEQYF TGTGCCAGCAGTCACCGGGACGGATCCTACGAGCAGTACTTC
TRBJ1-4 NA NA TRBV18 CASSPPTGNEKLFF TGTGCCAGCTCACCACCGACAGGAAATGAAAAACTGTTTTTT
TRBJ1-1 NA many TRBV12-3/TRBV12-4 CASSWQGLNTEAFF TGTGCCAGCAGTTGGCAGGGATTGAACACTGAAGCTTTCTTT
TRBJ2-1 NA NA TRBV5-5 CASSRTTENNEQFF TGTGCCAGCAGCCGAACGACAGAAAACAATGAGCAGTTCTTC
TRBJ1-5 NA NA TRBV5-1 CASSLQGSGQPQHF TGCGCCAGCAGCTTGCAGGGATCGGGTCAGCCCCAGCATTTT
TRBJ2-3 NA NA TRBV12-3/TRBV12-4 CASSLGADAQYF TGTGCCAGCAGTTTAGGAGCAGATGCGCAATATTTT
TRBJ1-6 TRBD1 few TRBV6-5 CASSYDRDDSPLHF TGTGCCAGCAGTTACGACAGGGATGATTCACCCCTCCACTTT
TRBJ1-4 TRBD1 once TRBV12-3/TRBV12-4 CTSSLRLGTGDEKLFF TGTACCAGCAGTTTAAGGTTAGGGACAGGGGACGAAAAACTGTTTTTT
TRBJ2-5 NA NA TRBV29-1 CSVEVGPLSYNEQYF TGCAGCGTTGAAGTTGGGCCCCTATCCTACAATGAGCAGTACTTC
TRBJ1-3 NA NA TRBV20-1 CSALTGGSGNTIYF TGCAGTGCACTTACAGGAGGCTCTGGAAACACCATATATTTT
TRBJ2-1 TRBD2 NA TRBV9 CASSVEQDSRAGGNEQFF TGTGCCAGCAGCGTAGAGCAAGACTCTCGGGCGGGAGGAAATGAGCAGTTCTTC
TRBJ1-6 NA NA TRBV19 CASSLNEGYYNSPLHF TGTGCCAGTAGCCTGAACGAGGGCTACTATAATTCACCCCTCCACTTT
TRBJ2-7 NA NA TRBV10-3 CAISGGPQGRTDNEQYF TGTGCCATCAGTGGGGGCCCGCAAGGCCGGACCGACAATGAGCAGTACTTC
TRBJ2-1 NA few TRBV20-1 CSASPGADSEQFF TGCAGTGCTAGCCCCGGGGCCGACAGTGAGCAGTTCTTC
TRBJ2-1 NA NA TRBV6-2/TRBV6-3 CASRPGGDFRRQETQFF TGTGCCAGCCGACCAGGTGGGGACTTTCGTCGTCAAGAGACCCAGTTCTTC
TRBJ2-2 NA NA TRBV5-1 CASSSNPQGEDTGELFF TGCGCCAGCAGCTCAAACCCTCAGGGGGAGGACACCGGGGAGCTGTTTTTT
TRBJ2-3 NA NA TRBV14 CASSPNRDTQYF TGTGCCAGCAGTCCAAATAGAGATACGCAGTATTTT
TRBJ1-2 NA few TRBV12-5 CASGIWTSRQWRGYLNYGYTF TGTGCTAGTGGCATTTGGACGAGTAGACAGTGGAGGGGATACCTAAACTATGGCTACACCTTC
TRBJ1-4 NA NA TRBV11-2 CASSPMSSTNEKLFF TGTGCCAGCAGCCCCATGTCTTCAACTAATGAAAAACTGTTTTTT
TRBJ1-2 NA few TRBV20-1 CSAETGYGYTF TGCAGTGCGGAAACTGGCTATGGCTACACCTTC
TRBJ1-1 NA NA TRBV7-9 CASSLDLGGNTEAFF TGTGCCAGCAGCTTGGACCTCGGAGGTAACACTGAAGCTTTCTTT
TRBJ2-2 TRBD2 NA TRBV2 CASSLGGAGGGTGELFF TGTGCCAGCTCCCTCGGAGGTGCGGGGGGAGGCACCGGGGAGCTGTTTTTT
TRBJ2-3 NA many TRBV10-3 CAASGSGAADTQYF TGTGCCGCCTCAGGCTCGGGGGCCGCAGATACGCAGTATTTT
TRBJ1-1 NA NA TRBV7-2 CASSFSGSGAFF TGTGCCAGCAGCTTCAGTGGGAGCGGAGCTTTCTTT
TRBJ2-2 NA few TRBV7-7 CASSSSSANTGELFF TGTGCCAGCAGCTCTAGCAGCGCGAACACCGGGGAGCTGTTTTTT
TRBJ1-2 TRBD1 NA TRBV20-1 CSSNGGQGNYGYTF TGCAGCTCGAATGGGGGACAGGGAAACTATGGCTACACCTTC
TRBJ2-5 NA NA TRBV10-3 CAISEIEIVPYF TGTGCCATCAGTGAGATCGAAATCGTACCGTACTTC
TRBJ2-7 NA NA TRBV6-5 CASSQHDGARSYEQYF TGTGCCAGCAGCCAACATGACGGGGCGAGGTCCTACGAGCAGTACTTC
TRBJ2-1 NA NA TRBV12-3/TRBV12-4 CASSLLQGKQFF TGTGCCAGCAGTTTACTCCAGGGGAAGCAGTTCTTC
TRBJ2-3 TRBD2 few TRBV9 CASSLGLAGGEYTQYF TGTGCCAGCAGCCTAGGACTAGCGGGTGGGGAATATACGCAGTATTTT
TRBJ2-1 NA NA TRBV7-9 CASSGDPGQSSYNEQFF TGTGCCAGCAGCGGGGACCCAGGCCAGAGCTCCTACAATGAGCAGTTCTTC
TRBJ1-2 TRBD1 NA TRBV7-2 CASSLGGTGDYGYTF TGTGCCAGCAGCTTAGGAGGGACAGGGGACTATGGCTACACCTTC
TRBJ2-7 NA few TRBV10-3 CAISEVAQNYEQYF TGTGCCATCAGTGAGGTTGCACAGAACTACGAGCAGTACTTC
TRBJ1-4 NA many TRBV7-9 CASSLAGRPNEKLFF TGTGCCAGCAGTTTAGCGGGGAGGCCAAATGAAAAACTGTTTTTT
TRBJ1-5 TRBD1 NA TRBV6-2/TRBV6-3 CASSKEQGARDNQPQHF TGTGCCAGCAGTAAGGAACAGGGGGCGCGGGATAATCAGCCCCAGCATTTT
TRBJ2-5 TRBD2 NA TRBV15 CATRTSGGETQYF TGTGCCACCAGAACTAGCGGGGGAGAGACCCAGTACTTC
TRBJ1-2 TRBD1 NA TRBV13 CASSRRDRVGPPYGYTF TGTGCCAGCAGCAGGAGGGACAGGGTTGGTCCTCCATATGGCTACACCTTC
TRBJ2-3 NA NA TRBV12-3/TRBV12-4 CASSTGIADAQYF TGTGCCAGCAGCACAGGGATTGCAGATGCGCAGTATTTT
TRBJ1-6 NA few TRBV20-1 CSAREDRSYNSPLHF TGCAGTGCTAGAGAGGACCGCTCCTATAATTCACCCCTCCACTTT
TRBJ2-1 TRBD1 NA TRBV19 CASSPGQGWFSEQFF TGTGCCAGTAGTCCCGGACAGGGCTGGTTCTCTGAGCAGTTCTTC
TRBJ1-5 TRBD1 few TRBV6-5 CASSGQGMDQPQHF TGTGCCAGCAGTGGACAGGGGATGGATCAGCCCCAGCATTTT
TRBJ1-6 NA few TRBV7-2 CASSWGVSNSPLHF TGTGCCAGCAGTTGGGGGGTCAGTAATTCACCCCTCCACTTT
TRBJ2-7 NA many TRBV25-1 CASIGDEQYF TGTGCCAGCATAGGGGACGAGCAGTACTTC
TRBJ1-1 TRBD1 few TRBV20-1 CSARTRDSLAFF TGCAGTGCAAGAACCCGGGACAGCCTAGCTTTCTTT
TRBJ2-7 TRBD2 NA TRBV7-8 CASSSGLAGGSYNEQYF TGTGCCAGCAGCTCGGGACTAGCGGGGGGTTCCTACAATGAGCAGTACTTC
TRBJ2-7 NA many TRBV9 CASSLRQVPYEQYF TGTGCCAGCAGCCTCCGACAGGTTCCCTACGAGCAGTACTTC
TRBJ2-3 TRBD2 NA TRBV20-1 CSARESGGGDTDTQYF TGCAGTGCTAGAGAATCGGGCGGGGGGGACACAGATACGCAGTATTTT
TRBJ1-4 NA NA TRBV4-3 CASSQDQGVLSGKLFF TGCGCCAGCAGCCAAGATCAGGGCGTGCTATCGGGAAAACTGTTTTTT
TRBJ2-1 TRBD2 few TRBV7-2 CASSRTSGGTTYNEQFF TGTGCCAGCAGCCGGACTAGCGGGGGGACGACCTACAATGAGCAGTTCTTC
TRBJ2-1 NA NA TRBV5-1 CASSLAPDGEQFF TGCGCCAGCAGCTTGGCCCCGGACGGAGAGCAGTTCTTC
TRBJ2-3 NA few TRBV7-8 CASSLHSQDTQYF TGTGCCAGCAGCCTTCATAGTCAAGATACGCAGTATTTT
TRBJ2-1 TRBD2 few TRBV7-9 CASSLLPSGAHEQFF TGTGCCAGCAGCTTATTGCCTAGCGGGGCCCATGAGCAGTTCTTC
TRBJ1-4 NA NA TRBV27 CASRLEAGDNEKLFF TGTGCCAGCAGATTGGAGGCGGGGGATAATGAAAAACTGTTTTTT
TRBJ2-3 NA many TRBV5-1 CASSSEGGQLLGDTQYF TGCGCCAGCAGCTCTGAGGGGGGACAACTCCTTGGAGATACGCAGTATTTT
TRBJ1-1 NA NA TRBV4-1 CASSRGGQPEAFF TGCGCCAGCAGCCGAGGGGGACAACCTGAAGCTTTCTTT
TRBJ1-2 NA many TRBV20-1 CSATKTNYGYTF TGCAGTGCTACTAAGACGAACTATGGCTACACCTTC